The TCR beta chain described here comes from a study of T-cell reconstitution after alpha-beta-depleted transplantation in children. Study-level points and caveats: Expanded graft clones, several hundred of them, were reportedly the source of alpha-beta T cells about two months after transplant. At day 60, the high TCRbeta diversity found in some patients originated from recipient T cells and thymic progenitors that had survived. T-cell counts and diversity were attributed mostly to newly produced T cells one year after transplant.

Deletions cut 8 bases from V and 2 bases from J, with 16 bases between. CDR1 is MNHEY and CDR2 is SVGEGT in the germline V gene. This CDR3 region has 15 residues. This clonotype was recorded a few times. What it binds is unknown. Preparation of the TCRbeta library was carried out with unique molecular identifiers. MiXCR, run by TCRdb on the PCR reads, gives a single entry per CDR3 protein. In the table there are 100,000 to 130,000 distinct CDR3 sequences, 5% to 8% of which are singletons. The chain couples TRBV6-2 or TRBV6-3 to TRBJ1-5; no clear D. This TCR derives from a male patient aged 2-15 years who had a stem cell transplant for acute lymphoblastic leukemia, so the T cells may come from the graft donor. This specimen consisted of PBMCs, mostly from graft donor cells, obtained 360 days after TCRalphabeta/CD19-depleted stem cell transplant. The CDR3 DNA is TGTGCCAGCCAACATTGGGTGAACGGCAATCAGCCCCAGCATTTT. Encoded protein: CASQHWVNGNQPQHF.